This T cell receptor beta chain appears in the sequencing data of a study of blood T cell repertoires in COVID-19. Study in general: Acute-phase and convalescent COVID-19 samples originated in the United States, Italy and Spain.

The Seattle patients, enrolled during active infection, were followed longitudinally. V trimming: 3 bases; J trimming: 1 base; junction bases outside the gene matches: 3. CDR1 and CDR2 (germline): SGHNT, YYREEE (reference sequence). The CDR3 runs to 15 residues. The data were produced by immunoSEQ multiplex PCR, yet TCRdb's version contains in-frame clones alone and is incomplete. The table includes roughly 410,000 clones, approximately 89% detected once. Material: peripheral blood. The chain links TRBV5-4 to TRBJ2-3; the match to TRBD2 covers 9 bases. The receptor's source is a woman between 55 and 75 years old with COVID-19, enrolled during active disease. CDR3 sequence (DNA): TGTGCCAGCAGCTGGAGACTAGCGGGCACAGATACGCAGTATTTT. Translated: CASSWRLAGTDTQYF.